The 20 T cell receptor beta chains below were found in one sample sequenced in a study of shared T cell receptors in the human thymus. Produced via immunoSEQ multiplex PCR; TCRdb's table is partial and in-frame only. The table has about 660,000 clones, more than 75% seen once; the top ten hold around 0.0099%. These same data were also listed under a study on human thymus T cells.

The sequencing input was thymocytes. The source is a boy in the first two years of life with a congenital heart defect.

The V and J genes are TRBV7-9 and TRBJ2-7; D is perhaps TRBD1 (6 bases). Germline values: CDR1 SEHNR, CDR2 FQNEAQ (reference sequence). CDR3 length: 16 residues. The germline V and J ends were trimmed by 3 bases and 2 bases, with 17 bases remaining between them. The CDR3 nucleotides read TGTGCCAGCAGCTTCTTAGCCGGGACACCTACCTACGAGCAGTACTTC. Translating it yields CASSFLAGTPTYEQYF.

This chain joins TRBV30 and TRBJ2-3, with 9 bases identical to TRBD2. The germline V gene encodes CDR1 GTSNPN and CDR2 SVGIG (reference sequence). V trimming: 3 bases; J trimming: 0 bases; junction bases outside the gene matches: 4. The CDR3 consists of 15 residues. The CDR3 loop is CAWRLAGTSTDTQYF. CDR3 coding DNA: TGTGCCTGGAGGCTAGCGGGGACAAGCACAGATACGCAGTATTTT.

The chain has TRBV15 and TRBJ2-5, with 13 bases fitting TRBD2. The CDR3 has 15 amino acids. In germline, CDR1 is LNHNV, CDR2 YYDKDF (reference sequence). J lost 5 bases, V lost 6 bases, and 6 bases had no gene match. CDR3 protein: CATRLAGGPGETQYF. Here the CDR3 DNA reads TGTGCCACCAGACTAGCGGGAGGGCCGGGGGAGACCCAGTACTTC.

In DNA, the CDR3 is TGTGCCAGCAGTGTAGCCCCCGGGACAGGGTTAGAAGATACGCAGTATTTT. Protein product: CASSVAPGTGLEDTQYF. V usage is TRBV6-1 and J usage is TRBJ2-3; 9 bases align to TRBD1. V trimming: 4 bases; J trimming: 5 bases; junction bases outside the gene matches: 13. From germline, CDR1 is MNHNS and CDR2 SASEGT. The CDR3 has 17 residues.

The J gene is TRBJ2-2, the V gene TRBV15, with TRBD1 as a possible D gene (6 bases). This CDR3 is 15 amino acids long. The V gene's germline CDR1 is LNHNV and CDR2 YYDKDF (reference sequence). The V end lost 0 bases, the J end lost 5 bases, and 10 bases lay between the germline ends. CDR3 sequence: CATSRETQGTGELFF. In DNA form, the CDR3 reads TGTGCCACCAGCAGAGAGACCCAGGGGACCGGGGAGCTGTTTTTT.

The V gene is TRBV7-9, the J gene TRBJ1-2; a possible D gene is TRBD1 (6 bases). V was cut by 2 bases and J by 4 bases, with 20 bases left in between. This CDR3 has 17 amino acids. CDR1 and CDR2 (germline): SEHNR, FQNEAQ (reference sequence). In nucleotides, the CDR3 is TGTGCCAGCAGCTTAAGTCTTGGGACAAAGGAACCCTATGGCTACACCTTC. It translates to CASSLSLGTKEPYGYTF. Together with reference TRBV7-9 and TRBJ1-2, the CDR3 gives the full variable domain: DTGVSQNPRHKITKRGQNVTFRCDPISEHNRLYWYRQTLGQGPEFLTYFQNEAQLEKSRLLSDRFSAERPKGSFSTLEIQRTEQGDSAMYLCASSLSLGTKEPYGYTFGSGTRLTVV.

The rearrangement joins TRBV4-1 to TRBJ2-5; the match to TRBD1 covers 7 bases. V trimming: 1 base; J trimming: 5 bases; junction bases outside the gene matches: 7. The CDR3 consists of 15 residues. Germline CDR1 is MGHRA and CDR2 is YSYEKL. CDR3 DNA sequence: TGCGCCAGCAGCCAAGCGCCACAGGGGTTCGAGACCCAGTACTTC. It yields the protein CASSQAPQGFETQYF.

This clone has a handful of counts. The chain combines TRBV6-5 with TRBJ2-7; the match to TRBD1 covers 7 bases. Trimming took 6 bases from V and 0 from J; bases not matched to a gene: 8. This CDR3 is 15 amino acids long. Germline V gives CDR1 MNHEY, CDR2 SVGAGI. The CDR3 coding sequence is TGTGCCAGCAGCCCCGGACAGGTTGGCTCCTACGAGCAGTACTTC. This encodes CASSPGQVGSYEQYF.

The chain couples TRBV10-3 to TRBJ2-2; 7 bases match TRBD2. Germline loops: CDR1 ENHRY, CDR2 SYGVKD. The V and J ends lost 6 bases and 6 bases, in that order; junction bases with no gene match: 10. There are 15 residues in the CDR3. CDR3 DNA sequence: TGTGCCATCAGGGGTCGGGGCGGGAGACCCGGGGAGCTGTTTTTT. Translating it yields CAIRGRGGRPGELFF.

The chain carries TRBV6-6 and TRBJ2-1; the D gene is possibly TRBD2 (5 bases). Germline V lookup: CDR1 MNHNY, CDR2 SVGAGI (reference sequence). Trimming pared 10 bases from V and 7 bases from J, leaving 14 bases between. The CDR3 extends over 12 amino acids. CDR3 bases: TGTGCCACTTGCCTACGGAGGAATGAGCAGTTCTTC. The encoded protein is CATCLRRNEQFF.

V gene TRBV18 combines with J gene TRBJ1-2, with a possible D match to TRBD1 (6 bases). The CDR3 has 15 amino acids. Germline V CDR1 and CDR2: KGHSH, LQKENI. With 1 base removed from V and 5 bases from J, the gap between germline ends came to 14 bases. CDR3 residues: CASSPHTGLEYGYTF. The CDR3 region has the DNA TGTGCCAGCTCACCACACACAGGGTTAGAGTATGGCTACACCTTC.

The chain is built from TRBV4-2 and TRBJ2-2; D is possibly TRBD2 (6 bases). This CDR3 has 16 residues. Trimming left V 3 bases short and J 2 bases short, with 13 bases between. The germline CDR1 and CDR2 sequences are LGHNA and YNFKEQ. Written as DNA, the CDR3 is TGTGCCAGCAGCCATCCCGGGACTCTTAACACCGGGGAGCTGTTTTTT. It yields the protein CASSHPGTLNTGELFF.

The V and J genes are TRBV5-1 and TRBJ1-1, with D unresolved. Germline CDR1 is SGHRS and CDR2 is YFSETQ. The CDR3 extends over 13 amino acids. The V and J ends lost 3 bases and 3 bases respectively, with 9 bases between them. Here the CDR3 reads CASSSGWDTEAFF. The CDR3 DNA sequence: TGCGCCAGCAGCTCGGGGTGGGACACTGAAGCTTTCTTT.

This clone was seen a few times. The rearrangement uses TRBV5-4 and TRBJ1-3, with TRBD1 matching 8 bases. V lost 3 bases to trimming and J lost 2 bases; unmatched junction nucleotides: 4. The CDR3 is 15 residues long. Per the germline V gene, CDR1 is SGHNT and CDR2 is YYREEE (reference sequence). The CDR3 DNA sequence: TGTGCCAGCAGCTACGAGACAGGGGCTGGAAACACCATATATTTT. Its protein product is CASSYETGAGNTIYF.

The chain is built from TRBV11-2 and TRBJ2-4; TRBD2 matches at 15 bases. Unmatched junction bases numbered 10, after V lost 5 bases and J lost 5 bases. In germline, CDR1 is SGHAT, CDR2 FQNNGV. This CDR3 is built from 18 residues. The CDR3 DNA is TGTGCCAGCAGCCGCGGACTAGCGGGAGGGAGGGTGGAAAACATTCAGTACTTC. It encodes CASSRGLAGGRVENIQYF. The variable domain in full, with the rest retrieved from reference TRBV11-2 and TRBJ2-4, is EAGVAQSPRYKIIEKRQSVAFWCNPISGHATLYWYQQILGQGPKLLIQFQNNGVVDDSQLPKDRFSAERLKGVDSTLKIQPAKLEDSAVYLCASSRGLAGGRVENIQYFGAGTRLSVL.

This clone has more than one count but fewer than ten. The J gene is TRBJ1-3, the V gene TRBV4-3; D is possibly TRBD1 (6 bases). The CDR3 has 15 amino acids. The V gene lost 1 base and the J gene lost 6 bases, with 13 bases spanning the gap. CDR1 LGHNA and CDR2 YSLEER come from the germline V gene. This chain's CDR3 is CASSQVRQEENTIYF. The CDR3 nucleotides read TGCGCCAGCAGCCAAGTCAGACAGGAGGAAAACACCATATATTTT.

The V gene is TRBV6-5, the J gene TRBJ2-3; D may be TRBD2 (5 bases). CDR1 is MNHEY and CDR2 is SVGAGI in the germline V gene. Trimming shortened V by 0 bases and J by 5 bases, and 9 bases separated the two germline ends. The CDR3 is 14 residues long. This CDR3 reads CASSYSSRGDTQYF. The CDR3 nucleotides are TGTGCCAGCAGTTACTCTTCACGGGGAGATACGCAGTATTTT.

A word on this clone: The junction shows a germline mismatch at one end, possibly a read error. CDR3 sequence reads: CASSTPGLLIAAF. DNA for the CDR3: TGTGCCAGTAGCACTCCGGGACTCCTAATTGCAGCCTTC. V usage is TRBV19 and J usage is TRBJ2-7, with a weak D call TRBD2 (6 bases). Per germline, CDR1 LNHDA and CDR2 SQIVND (reference sequence). CDR3 length equals 13 residues.

This clone has only one observation. The rearrangement uses TRBV4-1 and TRBJ2-1; 7 bases line up with TRBD1. This CDR3 has 16 amino acids. V shed 6 bases and J 2 bases; nucleotides not matched to a gene: 10. Germline V gene lookup returns CDR1 MGHRA and CDR2 YSYEKL. In DNA form, the CDR3 reads TGCGCCAGCAGTCGAGACAGGGTGCTCACCTACAATGAGCAGTTCTTC. This codes for CASSRDRVLTYNEQFF.

The chain is built from TRBV6-4 and TRBJ1-1; 10 nucleotides match TRBD1. CDR3 length equals 18 residues. CDR1 and CDR2 (germline): MRHNA, SNTAGT. With 1 base clipped from V and 2 bases from J, the junction kept 10 bases outside the gene matches. This CDR3 reads CASSDYLPTGGKNTEAFF. The CDR3 DNA reads as TGTGCCAGCAGTGACTATCTCCCGACAGGGGGCAAAAACACTGAAGCTTTCTTT.